The 28 T cell receptor beta chains given below trace back to one sample, sequenced in a study of Ad26.COV2.S vaccination and SARS-CoV-2 variants. As for treatment: around 19 received Ad26.COV2.S at low or high dose, single or two shots; roughly five received placebo; per-sample allocation not given. Samples analyzed were those drawn on day 63 after the first vaccine or placebo injection. Here immunoSEQ multiplex PCR was the method, and the copy in TCRdb shows in-frame clones only, minus some. Of 450,000 to 550,000 clones detected, roughly 87% appear once; the ten largest clones hold about 1.7%. The material sequenced was peripheral blood, taken in a trial of Ad26.COV2.S vaccine versus placebo. The source of these receptors is a person aged 18-60 years who received the Ad26.COV2.S COVID-19 vaccine or a placebo.

The rearrangement joins TRBV18 to TRBJ1-4; 7 bases line up with TRBD1. This CDR3 is built from 15 residues. V dropped 2 bases and J dropped 8; count of bases not matched to a gene: 8. Germline CDR1 reads KGHSH; CDR2 reads LQKENI. CDR3 in amino acids: CASSPTGLGGEKLFF. CDR3 DNA: TGTGCCAGCTCACCAACAGGGCTAGGGGGCGAAAAACTGTTTTTT.

The V gene is TRBV7-9, the J gene TRBJ2-1; TRBD2 might be the D (6 bases). The CDR3 spans 16 residues. The germline V gene has CDR1 SEHNR and CDR2 FQNEAQ (reference sequence). The V and J ends lost 3 bases and 4 bases respectively, with 16 bases between them. CDR3 protein: CASSFGGTFSYNEQFF. The CDR3 DNA reads TGTGCCAGCAGCTTCGGGGGAACTTTCTCATACAATGAGCAGTTCTTC.

V and J are TRBV15 and TRBJ2-3; a possible D gene is TRBD1 (6 bases). This CDR3 comprises 16 residues. Trimming shortened V by 2 bases and J by 2 bases, and 14 bases separated the two germline ends. Germline CDR1 LNHNV, CDR2 YYDKDF (reference sequence). CDR3 loop: CATSRYRTENTDTQYF. The CDR3 DNA follows: TGTGCCACCAGCAGATATAGGACAGAGAACACAGATACGCAGTATTTT.

V gene TRBV6-5 combines with J gene TRBJ2-1; D is unresolved. Trimming shortened V by 2 bases and J by 0 bases, and 8 bases separated the two germline ends. There are 15 residues in the CDR3. CDR1 is MNHEY and CDR2 is SVGAGI in the germline V gene. The CDR3 sequence is CASSYGLSSYNEQFF. Written as DNA, the CDR3 is TGTGCCAGCAGTTACGGCTTGAGCTCCTACAATGAGCAGTTCTTC.

This clone has a single count. The chain has TRBV4-2 and TRBJ1-2, with a weak D call TRBD1 (5 bases). The CDR3 totals 19 residues. The V gene's germline CDR1 is LGHNA and CDR2 YNFKEQ. With 1 base removed from V and 0 bases from J, the gap between germline ends came to 21 bases. CDR3 region: CASSQVGGRLAGTNYGYTF. In DNA form, the CDR3 reads TGTGCCAGCAGCCAAGTGGGGGGGAGATTAGCCGGTACTAACTATGGCTACACCTTC.

This clone was observed a single time. The chain employs TRBV27 and TRBJ2-5; D gene unclear. V lost 2 bases to trimming and J lost 5 bases, with 9 bases between them. Germline CDR1 MNHEY, CDR2 SMNVEV (reference sequence). This CDR3 contains 13 residues. In DNA form, the CDR3 reads TGTGCCAGCAGTTTAAAGTGGTTGGAGACCCAGTACTTC. Translated: CASSLKWLETQYF.

This clone was observed a single time. This sequence joins TRBV28 and TRBJ2-3; 8 bases fit TRBD2. The CDR3 is 18 amino acids. Germline V gives CDR1 MDHEN, CDR2 SYDVKM. Trimming cost V 3 bases and J 3 bases; bases outside gene matches: 14. This chain's CDR3 is CASSLWASGHSRTDTQYF. In DNA form, the CDR3 reads TGTGCCAGCAGTTTGTGGGCTAGCGGGCACAGTAGGACAGATACGCAGTATTTT. Full variable domain (rest looked up from reference TRBV28 and TRBJ2-3): DVKVTQSSRYLVKRTGEKVFLECVQDMDHENMFWYRQDPGLGLRLIYFSYDVKMKEKGDIPEGYSVSREKKERFSLILESASTNQTSMYLCASSLWASGHSRTDTQYFGPGTRLTVL.

V usage is TRBV28 and J usage is TRBJ1-5; D possibly corresponds to TRBD1 (6 bases). Trimming removed 5 bases from V and 2 bases from J, with 16 bases in between. Germline CDR1 MDHEN, CDR2 SYDVKM. CDR3 size: 16 residues. The DNA of the CDR3 is TGTGCCAGCAGTACCACAGGGATTATTGGCAATCAGCCCCAGCATTTT. Translated, it gives CASSTTGIIGNQPQHF.

The chain carries TRBV30 and TRBJ2-1; no reliable D call. CDR1 and CDR2 (germline): GTSNPN, SVGIG (reference sequence). V shed 0 bases and J shed 8 bases, with 5 bases lying between them. CDR3 length equals 11 residues. The DNA for the CDR3 is TGTGCCTGGAGTGTAAGGGATGAGCAGTTCTTC. Its protein product is CAWSVRDEQFF.

This rearrangement joins TRBV6-5 to TRBJ1-5; weak D call: TRBD1 (6 bases). Germline loops: CDR1 MNHEY, CDR2 SVGAGI. The V end lost 6 bases, the J end lost 7 bases, and 19 bases lay between the germline ends. The CDR3 extends over 15 amino acids. The CDR3: CASRPPGGSGQPQHF. CDR3 sequence (DNA): TGTGCCAGCAGACCCCCTGGGGGCTCGGGGCAGCCCCAGCATTTT.

The chain has TRBV6-1 and TRBJ2-3; 9 bases match TRBD2. This CDR3 region has 16 residues. V lost 2 bases to trimming and J lost 2 bases; unmatched junction nucleotides: 5. CDR1 and CDR2 (germline): MNHNS, SASEGT. The CDR3 DNA follows: TGTGCCAGCAGTGAACTAGCGGGGCTATTCACAGATACGCAGTATTTT. Translation gives CASSELAGLFTDTQYF.

This chain links TRBV11-2 with TRBJ1-1, with unresolved D. Germline V gene sequence: CDR1 SGHAT, CDR2 FQNNGV. The CDR3 covers 13 residues. V lost 0 bases and J 10 bases, leaving 12 bases between the germline ends. The CDR3 DNA is TGTGCCAGCAGCTTAGAGCTAGCCGGAGTAGCTTTCTTT. Translating gives CASSLELAGVAFF.

The rearrangement links TRBV11-2 to TRBJ2-7; D gene unclear. The V gene lost 1 base and the J gene lost 2 bases, with 12 bases spanning the gap. Germline CDR1 reads SGHAT; CDR2 reads FQNNGV. The CDR3 contains 15 residues. CDR3 sequence (DNA): TGTGCCAGCAGCTTAGGTTTGGATCAACCCTACGAGCAGTACTTC. Protein product: CASSLGLDQPYEQYF.

The chain carries TRBV7-6 and TRBJ2-2; the D gene is possibly TRBD1 (6 bases). There are 15 residues in the CDR3. Trimming took off 4 bases at V and 1 base at J, with 10 bases between the two ends. CDR1 is SGHVS and CDR2 is FNYEAQ in the germline V gene. The CDR3 loop reads CASSYRDLNTGELFF. CDR3 nucleotides: TGTGCCAGCAGCTACAGGGACCTGAACACCGGGGAGCTGTTTTTT.

The chain links TRBV2 to TRBJ2-1, with D perhaps matching TRBD1 (6 bases). The CDR3 covers 17 residues. Trimming removed 4 bases at V and 4 bases at J, with 20 bases between. Germline V gives CDR1 SNHLY, CDR2 FYNNEI. CDR3 amino acids: CASSGDTNQVIYNEQFF. The CDR3 DNA reads TGTGCCAGCAGTGGGGACACCAATCAAGTTATATACAATGAGCAGTTCTTC.

The chain couples TRBV7-2 to TRBJ2-1, with 15 bases identical to TRBD2. Trimming cost V 2 bases and J 4 bases; bases outside gene matches: 3. The CDR3 consists of 17 residues. The germline V gene encodes CDR1 SGHTA and CDR2 FQGNSA. The CDR3 nucleotides read TGTGCCAGCAGCTTACCGGGACTAGCGGGGGGTTACAATGAGCAGTTCTTC. This translates into CASSLPGLAGGYNEQFF.

DNA for the CDR3: TGTGCCAGCAGCACTCGACAGGGGTTGGCAGCTTTCTTT. It is translated as CASSTRQGLAAFF. The chain joins TRBV7-2 to TRBJ1-1, with 8 nucleotides matching TRBD1. The CDR3 has 13 amino acids. CDR1 and CDR2 from the germline V gene are SGHTA and FQGNSA. Trimming cost V 5 bases and J 10 bases; bases outside gene matches: 9.

A single count supports this clone. The chain recombines TRBV9 with TRBJ2-3, with D perhaps being TRBD1 or TRBD2 (5 bases each). V was clipped by 3 bases and J by 2 bases, with 13 bases between them. The germline gives CDR1 SGDLS, CDR2 YYNGEE. This CDR3 region has 15 residues. For the CDR3, the DNA is TGTGCCAGCAGCGCCGTAACGGGGCCCACAGATACGCAGTATTTT. Translating it yields CASSAVTGPTDTQYF.

The rearrangement joins TRBV6-5 to TRBJ1-6; no clear D gene. Trimming left V 0 bases short and J 1 base short, with 7 bases between. This CDR3 comprises 16 residues. Germline-derived CDR1 and CDR2 are MNHEY and SVGAGI. CDR3 sequence reads: CASSYSRGSYNSPLHF. CDR3 DNA sequence: TGTGCCAGCAGTTACTCTCGGGGTTCCTATAATTCACCCCTCCACTTT.

The genes are TRBV10-3 and TRBJ2-1, with D perhaps matching TRBD2 (5 bases). Per germline, CDR1 ENHRY and CDR2 SYGVKD. Trimming shortened V by 4 bases and J by 5 bases, and 12 bases separated the two germline ends. The CDR3 has 14 residues. The CDR3 loop is CAISGVMRDNEQFF. The DNA of the CDR3 is TGTGCCATCAGTGGAGTGATGCGGGACAATGAGCAGTTCTTC.

As regards this clone: In the same sample, other DNA sequences code for this CDR3. J is TRBJ2-7 and V is TRBV5-1; TRBD2 matches 10 bases. Trimming cost V 3 bases and J 2 bases; bases outside gene matches: 5. This CDR3 contains 15 residues. Germline-derived CDR1 and CDR2 are SGHRS and YFSETQ. CDR3 residues: CASSSSSGGPYEQYF. Written as DNA, the CDR3 is TGCGCCAGCAGCTCCTCTAGCGGGGGCCCCTACGAGCAGTACTTC.

The gene calls are TRBV19 and TRBJ2-7; TRBD1 matches at 12 bases. CDR3 length: 16 residues. The V and J ends lost 5 bases and 3 bases, in that order; junction bases with no gene match: 8. Looked up from germline, CDR1 is LNHDA and CDR2 is SQIVND (reference sequence). CDR3 nucleotide sequence: TGTGCCAGTAGTCCTGCGCGGGACAGGGGGCACTACGAGCAGTACTTC. Translating gives CASSPARDRGHYEQYF.

The J gene is TRBJ1-2, the V gene TRBV6-2 or TRBV6-3, with D hard to call. The CDR3 extends over 14 amino acids. Trimming took off 0 bases at V and 2 bases at J, with 7 bases between the two ends. CDR1 is MNHEY and CDR2 is SVGEGT in the germline V gene. The CDR3 DNA sequence: TGTGCCAGCAGTTACTCCGGCGGGAACTATGGCTACACCTTC. The encoded protein is CASSYSGGNYGYTF.

Comment on this clone: Other DNA sequences in this sample translate to the same CDR3. This chain connects TRBV6-5 to TRBJ1-4; weak D call: TRBD1 (6 bases). V was cut by 2 bases and J by 8 bases, with 12 bases left in between. Germline V gene data show CDR1 as MNHEY and CDR2 as SVGAGI. CDR3 length equals 14 residues. In DNA, the CDR3 is TGTGCCAGCAGTTACGGGCAGGGGCGGGAAAAACTGTTTTTT. Protein product: CASSYGQGREKLFF.

This chain uses TRBV9 with TRBJ2-5, with 7 bases that match TRBD2. J was trimmed by 7 bases and V by 4 bases; bases with no gene match: 16. The germline CDR1 and CDR2 sequences are SGDLS and YYNGEE. The CDR3 is 16 amino acids. In DNA, the CDR3 is TGTGCCAGCAGCACCGGCCCCGGGGGGTCCCTTGGGACCCAGTACTTC. It translates to CASSTGPGGSLGTQYF.

This chain joins TRBV5-4 and TRBJ2-5, with D perhaps matching TRBD1 or TRBD2 (5 bases each). Germline CDR1 SGHNT, CDR2 YYREEE (reference sequence). This CDR3 region has 14 residues. V was shortened by 1 base and J by 2 bases, with 9 bases between the two germline ends. The chain's CDR3 is CASSLSWGQETQYF. CDR3 coding DNA: TGTGCCAGCAGCTTGTCATGGGGGCAAGAGACCCAGTACTTC.

The V gene is TRBV6-5, the J gene TRBJ1-1; a possible D gene is TRBD1 (6 bases). V was cut by 0 bases and J by 0 bases, with 8 bases left in between. CDR3 size: 15 residues. Germline CDR1 and CDR2: MNHEY and SVGAGI. The CDR3 nucleotides read TGTGCCAGCAGTTACTCGGGGGCAGTGAACACTGAAGCTTTCTTT. Protein: CASSYSGAVNTEAFF.

This clone was found once. CDR3 sequence reads: CASRDRVLRETQYF. DNA for the CDR3: TGTGCCAGCAGGGACAGGGTTTTGAGGGAGACCCAGTACTTC. The chain has TRBV25-1 and TRBJ2-5; 8 positions agree with TRBD1. The CDR3 spans 14 residues. Germline CDR1 MGHDK, CDR2 SYGVNS. V was clipped by 6 bases and J by 5 bases; unmatched bases: 8.